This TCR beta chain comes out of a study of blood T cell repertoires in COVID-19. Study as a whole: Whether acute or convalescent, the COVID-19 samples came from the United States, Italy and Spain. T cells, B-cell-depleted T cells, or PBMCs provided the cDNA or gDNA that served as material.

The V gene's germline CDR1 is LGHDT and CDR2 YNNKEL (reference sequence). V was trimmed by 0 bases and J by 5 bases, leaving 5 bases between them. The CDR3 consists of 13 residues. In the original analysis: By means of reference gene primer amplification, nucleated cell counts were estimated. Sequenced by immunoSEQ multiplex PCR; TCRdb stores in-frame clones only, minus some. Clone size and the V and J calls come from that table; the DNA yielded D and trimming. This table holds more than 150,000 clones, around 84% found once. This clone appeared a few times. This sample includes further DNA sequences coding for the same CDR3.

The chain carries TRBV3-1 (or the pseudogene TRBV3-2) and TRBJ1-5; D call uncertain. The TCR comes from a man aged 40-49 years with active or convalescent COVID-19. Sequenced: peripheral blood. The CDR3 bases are TGTGCCAGCAGCCAAGACCGGGATCAGCCCCAGCATTTT. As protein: CASSQDRDQPQHF.